The 23 T cell receptor beta chains below were found in one sample sequenced in a study of beta chain features in type 1 diabetes. The isolated RNA, all of it, was reverse transcribed, so expressed TCRB transcripts were what got sequenced. The method was immunoSEQ multiplex PCR; TCRdb's version includes in-frame clones alone and lacks a portion of them. Of over 500,000 clones in the sample, around 16% were seen once. Specimen: naive CD4+ T cells from blood. The origin of the receptors is a young man in good health.

V gene TRBV5-4 combines with J gene TRBJ2-1, with D perhaps matching TRBD2 (6 bases). V lost 4 bases, J lost 2 bases, and 16 bases lay in between. The CDR3 covers 16 residues. Looked up from germline, CDR1 is SGHNT and CDR2 is YYREEE (reference sequence). The DNA for the CDR3 is TGTGCCAGCAGCCACTCGCGGGGTGTTACCTACAATGAGCAGTTCTTC. Protein product: CASSHSRGVTYNEQFF.

Worth noting for this clone: Different DNA sequences within this sample yield the same CDR3. CDR3 DNA sequence: TGTGCCAGCAGCTTAGTTTTCGGAGAGACCCAGTACTTC. Amino acids: CASSLVFGETQYF. V gene TRBV7-2 combines with J gene TRBJ2-5; no reliable D call. The CDR3 loop spans 13 amino acids. Germline lookup yields CDR1 SGHTA and CDR2 FQGNSA. V was cut by 1 base and J by 4 bases, with 7 bases left in between.

This clone was counted between two and nine times. The DNA for the CDR3 is TGCGCCAGCAGCTCCCCAGCAGATACGCAGTATTTT. As protein: CASSSPADTQYF. The chain recombines TRBV5-1 with TRBJ2-3; no reliable D call. The germline V gene encodes CDR1 SGHRS and CDR2 YFSETQ. The CDR3 is made up of 12 amino acids. The ends were cut back, 3 bases at V and 4 bases at J, with 6 bases in the middle.

With respect to this clone: This CDR3 is also generated by other DNA sequences in the sample. The chain is built from TRBV18 and TRBJ1-5, with D hard to call. The CDR3 is 13 amino acids. Between the trimmed V and J ends, which lost 6 bases and 0 bases, there was a span of 6 bases. In germline, CDR1 is KGHSH, CDR2 LQKENI. This CDR3 reads CASSQDSNQPQHF. The CDR3 nucleotides read TGTGCCAGCTCCCAAGATAGCAATCAGCCCCAGCATTTT. The full variable domain, completed using reference TRBV18 and TRBJ1-5, is NAGVMQNPRHLVRRRGQEARLRCSPMKGHSHVYWYRQLPEEGLKFMVYLQKENIIDESGMPKERFSAEFPKEGPSILRIQQVVRGDSAAYFCASSQDSNQPQHFGDGTRLSIL.

CDR3 DNA: TGTGCCAGCAGCTTACGCGCTCCGGGGGGCAGCTCCTACGAGCAGTACTTC. The encoded protein is CASSLRAPGGSSYEQYF. The J gene is TRBJ2-7, the V gene TRBV7-9; tentatively, D is TRBD2 (7 bases). The CDR3 has 17 amino acids. Trimming took off 2 bases at V and 0 bases at J, with 17 bases between the two ends. Per germline, CDR1 SEHNR and CDR2 FQNEAQ (reference sequence). Supplemented by reference TRBV7-9 and TRBJ2-7, the full variable domain reads DTGVSQNPRHKITKRGQNVTFRCDPISEHNRLYWYRQTLGQGPEFLTYFQNEAQLEKSRLLSDRFSAERPKGSFSTLEIQRTEQGDSAMYLCASSLRAPGGSSYEQYFGPGTRLTVT.

The chain carries TRBV27 and TRBJ2-7, with TRBD2 matching 8 bases. Trimming took 4 bases from V and 1 from J; bases not matched to a gene: 6. In germline, CDR1 is MNHEY, CDR2 SMNVEV (reference sequence). This CDR3 region has 15 residues. The CDR3 reads CASSSREGGSYEQYF. In nucleotides, the CDR3 is TGTGCCAGCAGTTCCCGGGAGGGGGGATCCTACGAGCAGTACTTC.

The sample holds a few counts of this clone. This sample also contains other DNA sequences that code for the same CDR3. The genes are TRBV5-4 and TRBJ2-7; D perhaps matches TRBD1 (6 bases). This CDR3 is 12 amino acids long. Germline values: CDR1 SGHNT, CDR2 YYREEE (reference sequence). V shed 4 bases and J shed 4 bases, with 9 bases lying between them. CDR3 DNA: TGTGCCAGCAGCGCACAGGGTTACGAGCAGTACTTC. Translating it yields CASSAQGYEQYF.

The V gene is TRBV18, the J gene TRBJ2-7; TRBD1 agrees at 7 bases. The CDR3 is 13 amino acids. V was clipped by 6 bases and J by 2 bases; unmatched bases: 4. The germline gives CDR1 KGHSH, CDR2 LQKENI. DNA for the CDR3: TGTGCCAGCTCTTCGGGACAGACCTACGAGCAGTACTTC. As protein: CASSSGQTYEQYF.

The table lists this clone with a few counts. The CDR3 nucleotides are TGTGCCAGCAGCCCCCTAGGGAGCGGGGGTAGCACAGATACGCAGTATTTT. Amino acid sequence: CASSPLGSGGSTDTQYF. The chain is built from TRBV4-2 and TRBJ2-3; 8 bases are shared with TRBD2. In germline, CDR1 is LGHNA, CDR2 YNFKEQ. The V gene end was trimmed by 4 bases and the J gene end by 0 bases; junction bases not matched to a gene: 9. The CDR3 covers 17 residues.

The gene calls are TRBV5-1 and TRBJ1-1, with TRBD1 as a possible D gene (6 bases). Looked up from germline, CDR1 is SGHRS and CDR2 is YFSETQ. This CDR3 comprises 13 residues. V lost 4 bases to trimming and J lost 5 bases, with 12 bases between them. CDR3 nucleotides: TGCGCCAGCAGCGGGTTTAGGGGGACTGAAGCTTTCTTT. Its protein product is CASSGFRGTEAFF. The full variable domain, with the rest looked up from reference TRBV5-1 and TRBJ1-1, is KAGVTQTPRYLIKTRGQQVTLSCSPISGHRSVSWYQQTPGQGLQFLFEYFSETQRNKGNFPGRFSGRQFSNSRSEMNVSTLELGDSALYLCASSGFRGTEAFFGQGTRLTVV.

The sample holds a few counts of this clone. The chain is built from TRBV7-8 and TRBJ2-7; D not resolved. Germline-derived CDR1 and CDR2 are SGHVS and FQNEAQ. CDR3 length equals 12 residues. V gave up 1 base and J gave up 5 bases, with 6 bases separating them. CDR3 residues: CASSLGVNEQYF. The CDR3 DNA reads as TGTGCCAGCAGCTTAGGGGTCAACGAGCAGTACTTC. Together with reference TRBV7-8 and TRBJ2-7, the CDR3 gives the full variable domain: GAGVSQSPRYKVAKRGQDVALRCDPISGHVSLFWYQQALGQGPEFLTYFQNEAQLDKSGLPSDRFFAERPEGSVSTLKIQRTQQEDSAVYLCASSLGVNEQYFGPGTRLTVT.

The chain has TRBV28 and TRBJ1-5, with a possible D match to TRBD1 (6 bases). The CDR3 consists of 16 residues. Between the trimmed V and J ends, which lost 3 bases and 4 bases, there was a span of 16 bases. Germline assignment: CDR1 MDHEN and CDR2 SYDVKM. CDR3 in amino acids: CASSLAQGYGNQPQHF. The CDR3 DNA follows: TGTGCCAGCAGTTTGGCCCAGGGGTACGGGAATCAGCCCCAGCATTTT.

This clone appeared a few times. The gene calls are TRBV7-9 and TRBJ2-1; 7 bases map to TRBD2. The CDR3 is 17 residues long. Germline V gene sequence: CDR1 SEHNR, CDR2 FQNEAQ (reference sequence). After removal of 0 bases from V and 3 bases from J, the junction contained 8 bases not matched to a gene. The CDR3 spells CASSLALLAGDYNEQFF. The CDR3, as DNA: TGTGCCAGCAGCTTAGCGCTACTGGCGGGAGACTACAATGAGCAGTTCTTC.

This chain connects TRBV9 to TRBJ1-1; 7 bases are shared with TRBD1. From germline, CDR1 is SGDLS and CDR2 YYNGEE. Germline trimming cut 3 bases from V and 1 base from J; bases unmatched to any gene: 9. This CDR3 has 16 amino acids. The CDR3 region has the DNA TGTGCCAGCAGCGGGACCAACAGACAGGGGAACACTGAAGCTTTCTTT. The encoded protein is CASSGTNRQGNTEAFF.

This clone was found a few times. The V and J genes are TRBV29-1 and TRBJ1-2; 9 bases align to TRBD1. V shed 4 bases and J 4 bases; nucleotides not matched to a gene: 10. In germline, CDR1 is SQVTM, CDR2 ANQGSEA. This CDR3 has 15 amino acids. The CDR3 spells CSVGRWDRAPYGYTF. The CDR3 DNA reads as TGCAGCGTTGGGAGGTGGGACAGGGCCCCCTATGGCTACACCTTC.

The chain is built from TRBV7-6 and TRBJ1-2; TRBD1 aligns across 9 bases. Germline trimming cut 1 base from V and 4 bases from J; bases unmatched to any gene: 7. This CDR3 comprises 16 residues. Germline assignment: CDR1 SGHVS and CDR2 FNYEAQ. The CDR3: CASSLGNRGRGYGYTF. The DNA for the CDR3 is TGTGCCAGCAGCTTAGGGAACAGGGGGCGAGGCTATGGCTACACCTTC.

This clone occurred once. Other nucleotide sequences from this sample produce the same CDR3. The V gene is TRBV15, the J gene TRBJ2-7; 11 bases agree with TRBD1. CDR3 length: 15 amino acids. Germline V gene lookup returns CDR1 LNHNV and CDR2 YYDKDF (reference sequence). V shed 3 bases and J 2 bases; nucleotides not matched to a gene: 3. CDR3 sequence reads: CATSRAGQGAYEQYF. Here the CDR3 DNA reads TGTGCCACCAGCAGGGCGGGACAGGGGGCCTACGAGCAGTACTTC.

In its sample, this clone was seen a few times. CDR3 nucleotide sequence: TGTGCCAGCAGCTTAGCCCCGAGCGGGGCCTACAATGAGCAGTTCTTC. This translates into CASSLAPSGAYNEQFF. The chain links TRBV7-3 to TRBJ2-1; 7 bases are shared with TRBD2. The CDR3 totals 16 residues. CDR1 SGHTA and CDR2 FQGTGA come from the germline V gene. The ends lost 2 bases at V and 2 bases at J; junction bases unmatched: 6.

This clone came up a few times. The CDR3 protein is CASSPGTGGITEAFF. As DNA, the CDR3 is TGTGCCAGCTCACCCGGGACAGGGGGTATCACTGAAGCTTTCTTT. This sequence joins TRBV18 and TRBJ1-1, with 11 bases that match TRBD1. Germline-derived CDR1 and CDR2 are KGHSH and LQKENI. V shed 3 bases and J 4 bases; nucleotides not matched to a gene: 4. The CDR3 runs 15 residues.

This clone was observed at least ten times. CDR3 region: CASSLLTSGRTSYNEQFF. The CDR3 bases are TGTGCCAGCAGCTTGTTGACTAGCGGGAGGACCTCCTACAATGAGCAGTTCTTC. The rearrangement uses TRBV13 and TRBJ2-1, with 13 bases matching TRBD2. In germline, CDR1 is PRHDT, CDR2 FYEKMQ (reference sequence). With V trimmed by 3 bases and J by 0 bases, 5 bases remained unmatched. The CDR3 totals 18 residues.

This clone has only a few counts. The chain combines TRBV4-3 with TRBJ1-4; TRBD1 might be the D (5 bases). The CDR3 is 15 residues long. CDR1 and CDR2 (germline): LGHNA, YSLEER. Trimming took 1 base from V and 6 from J, leaving 12 bases between them. The CDR3 DNA sequence: TGCGCCAGCAGCCAAGGTGGGGGACGAGATGAAAAACTGTTTTTT. This sequence encodes CASSQGGGRDEKLFF.

This clone was detected a few times. The V and J genes are TRBV9 and TRBJ2-7, with TRBD2 matching over 11 bases. CDR3 size: 15 residues. Germline lookup yields CDR1 SGDLS and CDR2 YYNGEE. The J segment lost 5 bases and the V segment lost 1 base, leaving 5 bases of the junction unmatched. The CDR3 protein is CASSVTSGSSHEQYF. The CDR3 nucleotides read TGTGCCAGCAGCGTAACTAGCGGGAGTTCCCACGAGCAGTACTTC.

The gene calls are TRBV4-3 and TRBJ2-6, with TRBD1 matching 7 bases. CDR3 length equals 20 residues. The germline V gene encodes CDR1 LGHNA and CDR2 YSLEER. Losses at the gene ends were 1 base for V and 1 base for J; bases not matched to a gene: 13. CDR3 loop: CASSQVRAETGRSGANVLTF. CDR3 DNA: TGCGCCAGCAGCCAAGTGAGGGCGGAGACAGGGCGGTCTGGGGCCAACGTCCTGACTTTC.